The 3 T cell receptor beta chains in this list originate from one sample, sequenced in a study of T cell clonality in common variable immunodeficiency. The study, taken as a whole, reports: In common variable immunodeficiency, TCR beta chains reportedly carried fewer deletions and N-nucleotide insertions.

Antigens for these TCRs are unknown. Repertoires were generated with immunoSEQ multiplex PCR, while TCRdb's copy carries only in-frame clones and drops some. The repertoire consists of about 26,000 clones, none detected only once. The source material was peripheral blood mononuclear cells. The receptors shown here come from a human donor with common variable immunodeficiency.

In this sample, this clone turned up many times. The read comes to an end 3 residues before the CDR3 does, leaving the germline J gene to fill in the end. The chain carries TRBV10-3 and TRBJ2-5; a weak D match, TRBD2 (7 bases). Trimming removed 4 bases from V and 4 bases from J, with 10 bases in between. Per germline, CDR1 ENHRY and CDR2 SYGVKD. This CDR3 contains 13 residues. The covered CDR3 bases are TGTGCCATCAGTGGGGGGGGCGGAGAGACC. Amino acid sequence: CAISGGGGET. The full CDR3 reads CAISGGGGETQYF.

This clone was detected ten times or more. The read gets to within 3 residues of the CDR3 end, and the germline J gene fills in the rest. The chain recombines TRBV7-7 with TRBJ2-1; 9 bases fit TRBD1. In germline, CDR1 is SSHAT, CDR2 FNYEAQ (reference sequence). The J segment lost 9 bases and the V segment lost 5 bases, leaving 8 bases of the junction unmatched. This CDR3 has 14 amino acids. CDR3 protein: CASSRGTGWTEQFF. The CDR3 bases that were read are TGTGCCAGCAGCCGAGGGACAGGGTGGACTGAG.

In this sample, this clone turned up many times. The read gets to within 3 residues of the CDR3 end, and the germline J gene fills in the rest. The rearrangement joins TRBV6-2 or TRBV6-3 to TRBJ2-3; 7 nucleotides match TRBD2. This CDR3 region has 16 residues. V shed 1 base and J 0 bases; nucleotides not matched to a gene: 4. Germline CDR1 and CDR2: MNHEY and SVGEGT. The CDR3 loop reads CASSYFSSGSTDTQYF. CDR3 bases read: TGTGCCAGCAGTTACTTTAGTAGCGGGAGCACAGATACG.